This T cell receptor beta chain was recovered during a study of CD8 T cells in ankylosing spondylitis. There are many counts of this clonotype. Its antigen is currently unknown. TCRdb re-analysed the 5' RACE reads in MiXCR, keeping a single row per CDR3 protein. The sample gives about 140,000 distinct CDR3 sequences, roughly 8.3% of which show up once; 7.3% is in the top ten. Study outcomes and limitations: Characteristic, it appeared, of ankylosing spondylitis blood was a TCR beta motif of roughly eight highly homologous variants.

Sequencing input: synovial fluid, either unsorted or a sorted T cell fraction (not recorded which). This TCR was recovered from a male donor with ankylosing spondylitis.

The CDR3 sequence: CASSWAGSRNEQFF. DNA for the CDR3: TGCGCCAGCAGCTGGGCCGGTTCTAGAAATGAGCAGTTCTTC. V and J are TRBV5-1 and TRBJ2-1; D is unclear. V lost 3 bases and J 7 bases, leaving 14 bases between the germline ends. The length of the CDR3 is 14 residues. From germline, CDR1 is SGHRS and CDR2 YFSETQ.